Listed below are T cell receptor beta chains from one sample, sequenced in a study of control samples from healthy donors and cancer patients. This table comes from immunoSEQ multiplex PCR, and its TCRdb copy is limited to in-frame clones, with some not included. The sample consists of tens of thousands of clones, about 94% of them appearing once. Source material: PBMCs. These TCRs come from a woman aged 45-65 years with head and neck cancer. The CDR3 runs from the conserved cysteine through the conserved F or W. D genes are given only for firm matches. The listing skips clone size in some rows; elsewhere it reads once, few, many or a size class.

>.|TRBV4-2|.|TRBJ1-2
TGTGCCAGCAGCCAAGATAGGCAGGGCCCGTTGAGGGGCTACACCTTC
CASSQDRQGPLRGYTF
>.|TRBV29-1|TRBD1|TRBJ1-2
TGCAGCGGGGGACAGGACGCCGATGGCTACACCTTC
CSGGQDADGYTF
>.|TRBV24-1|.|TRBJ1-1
TGTGCCACCAGTGATGGGATGAACACTGAAGCTTTCTTT
CATSDGMNTEAFF
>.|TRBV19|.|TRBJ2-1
TGTGCCAGTAGTGTACAGGGTAGGGGGTTCTTC
CASSVQGRGFF
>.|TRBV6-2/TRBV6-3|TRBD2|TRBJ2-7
TGTGCCAGCAGTAACCGGGACTACGCCTACGAGCAGTACTTC
CASSNRDYAYEQYF
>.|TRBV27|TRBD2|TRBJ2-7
TGTGCCAGCAGTGCCGGGGGGGGCTACGAGCAGTACTTC
CASSAGGGYEQYF
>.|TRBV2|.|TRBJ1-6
TGTGCCAGCAACCCTTCGGAGGGTTCACCCCTCCACTTT
CASNPSEGSPLHF
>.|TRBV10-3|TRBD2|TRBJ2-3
TGTGCCATCAGTGGATGGACTAGCGGGAGGAAGGCAGATACGCAGTATTTT
CAISGWTSGRKADTQYF
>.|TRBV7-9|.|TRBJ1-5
TGTGCCAGCAGCTTAGTCGGTCTGAATCAGCCCCAGCATTTT
CASSLVGLNQPQHF
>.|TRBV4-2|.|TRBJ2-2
TGTGCCAGCAGCCAAGATCGCCAGACCGGGGAGCTGTTTTTT
CASSQDRQTGELFF
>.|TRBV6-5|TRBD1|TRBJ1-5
TGTGCCAGCAGACTTGGGACAGGGGTCAATCAGCCCCAGCATTTT
CASRLGTGVNQPQHF
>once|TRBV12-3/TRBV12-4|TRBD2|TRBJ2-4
TGTGCCAGCTTGAACGGGGGGGCCAACATTCAGTACTTC
CASLNGGANIQYF
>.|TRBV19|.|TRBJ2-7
TGTGCCAGTAGTCCCCCGGGGGGCGGGAGCGAGCAGTACTTC
CASSPPGGGSEQYF
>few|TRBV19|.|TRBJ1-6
TGTGCCAGTAGTATTAGGGCAGGTTTCCTCTATAATTCACCCCTCCACTTT
CASSIRAGFLYNSPLHF
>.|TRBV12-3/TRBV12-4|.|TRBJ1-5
TGTGCCAGCAGTTTTGGAAATCAGCCCCAGCATTTT
CASSFGNQPQHF
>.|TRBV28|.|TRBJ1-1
TGTGCCAGCAGTTTGTGGACGACTATTAACACTGAAGCTTTCTTT
CASSLWTTINTEAFF
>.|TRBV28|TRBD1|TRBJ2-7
TGTGCCAGCAGTACAACAGGGGTTTATCCCTACGAGCAGTACTTC
CASSTTGVYPYEQYF
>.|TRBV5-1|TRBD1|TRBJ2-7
TGCGCCAGCAGCTTACAGGGGCCCCCGTTCAACTACGAGCAGTACTTC
CASSLQGPPFNYEQYF
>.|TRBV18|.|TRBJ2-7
TGTGCCAGCTCACCCTCCGTGGGATACGAGCAGTACTTC
CASSPSVGYEQYF
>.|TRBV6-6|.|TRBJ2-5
TGTGCCAGCAGTCCCGTCACCGGGACTTCTCCCGGCGGGACCCAGTACTTC
CASSPVTGTSPGGTQYF
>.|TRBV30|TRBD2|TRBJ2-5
TGTGCCTGGAGCCCGGGACTAGCGGGAGTGTACCAAGAGACCCAGTACTTC
CAWSPGLAGVYQETQYF
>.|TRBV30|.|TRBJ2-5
TGTGCCTGGAGCCGCGGACCAGGCCAAGAGACCCAGTACTTC
CAWSRGPGQETQYF
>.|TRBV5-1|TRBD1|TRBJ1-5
TGCGCCAGCAGTCCAACAGGGGGCAGAAGTCAGCCCCAGCATTTT
CASSPTGGRSQPQHF
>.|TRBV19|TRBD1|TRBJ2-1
TGTGCCAGTCGGGACAGGGCTAATAGGTTCAATGAGCAGTTCTTC
CASRDRANRFNEQFF
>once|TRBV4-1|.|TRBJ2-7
TGCGCCAGCAGCCAAGAAGGGCTGTCAGGGCAGTACTTC
CASSQEGLSGQYF
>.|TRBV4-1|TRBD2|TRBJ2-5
TGCGCCAGCAGCCAGATACTCCAGGGCGGCGGGGGACAAGAGACCCAGTACTTC
CASSQILQGGGGQETQYF
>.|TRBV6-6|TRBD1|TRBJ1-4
TGTGCCAGCACCCCCACAGGGGCACGGAGAGAAAAACTGTTTTTT
CASTPTGARREKLFF
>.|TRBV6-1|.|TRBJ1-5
TGTGCCAGCAGTGAATATAGGGGCAGGGTCGGTCAGCCCCAGCATTTT
CASSEYRGRVGQPQHF
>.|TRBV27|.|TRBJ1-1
TGTGCCAGCAGTTCAAACAGGAACACTGAAGCTTTCTTT
CASSSNRNTEAFF
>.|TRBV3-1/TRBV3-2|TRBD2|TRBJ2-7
TGTGCCAGCAGCCAAGGGGCGGCGGGAGGACGCGAGCAGTACTTC
CASSQGAAGGREQYF
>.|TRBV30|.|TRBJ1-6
TGTGCCTGGAGCTTCACGGTTAAAGTGTCACCCCTCCACTTT
CAWSFTVKVSPLHF
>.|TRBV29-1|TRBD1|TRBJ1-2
TGCAGCGTCCTTAGGACAGGGGACTATGGCTACACCTTC
CSVLRTGDYGYTF
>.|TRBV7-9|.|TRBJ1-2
TGTGCCAGCAGCTTACCACAGGGTGGCGGCTACACCTTC
CASSLPQGGGYTF
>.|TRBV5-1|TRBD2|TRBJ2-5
TGCGCCAGCAGCTGGGGGCGGGGGGCCGGAGAGACCCAGTACTTC
CASSWGRGAGETQYF
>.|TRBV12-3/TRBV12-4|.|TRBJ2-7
TGTGCCAGCAGTCCAGGGACTCCTTACGAGCAGTACTTC
CASSPGTPYEQYF
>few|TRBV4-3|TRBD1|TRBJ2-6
TGCGCCAGCAGCCAAGATGGGGACAGCTCTGGGGCCAACGTCCTGACTTTC
CASSQDGDSSGANVLTF
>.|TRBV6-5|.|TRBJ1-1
TGTGCCAGCAGTTACTTGAGGGGGGGGGCTGAAGCTTTCTTT
CASSYLRGGAEAFF